The rows below give T cell receptor beta chains drawn from one sample of a study of blood T cell repertoires in COVID-19. Measured with immunoSEQ multiplex PCR; TCRdb has only the in-frame clones, and not every one. The repertoire holds 55,000 to 75,000 clones, with around 77% as singletons. The specimen was peripheral blood. The receptor set was obtained from a man aged 80 or over with active or convalescent COVID-19. CDR3s include the opening cysteine and the closing phenylalanine or tryptophan. The D gene is left open where the match is weak.

d_gene: TRBD1
j_gene: TRBJ1-1
v_gene: TRBV3-1/TRBV3-2
CDR3aa: CASSQTTGDRSQFF
CDR3nt: TGTGCCAGCAGCCAAACAACAGGGGACCGAAGTCAGTTCTTT

d_gene: .
j_gene: TRBJ2-1
v_gene: TRBV5-1
CDR3aa: CASSLRDFAYNEQFF
CDR3nt: TGCGCCAGCAGCTTAAGGGACTTTGCCTACAATGAGCAGTTCTTC

d_gene: TRBD2
j_gene: TRBJ2-2
v_gene: TRBV19
CDR3aa: CASSIGLAENTGELFF
CDR3nt: TGTGCCAGTAGTATAGGCCTAGCGGAAAACACCGGGGAGCTGTTTTTT

d_gene: TRBD1
j_gene: TRBJ2-3
v_gene: TRBV11-1
CDR3aa: CASSYDRDESDTQYF
CDR3nt: TGTGCCAGCAGTTACGACAGGGACGAGTCAGATACGCAGTATTTT

d_gene: .
j_gene: TRBJ2-1
v_gene: TRBV7-2
CDR3aa: CASSVHQGTNEQFF
CDR3nt: TGTGCCAGCAGCGTACACCAGGGTACGAATGAGCAGTTCTTC

d_gene: .
j_gene: TRBJ2-7
v_gene: TRBV27
CDR3aa: CASSLLGRGAEQYF
CDR3nt: TGTGCCAGCAGTTTATTGGGCAGGGGAGCCGAGCAGTACTTC

d_gene: .
j_gene: TRBJ1-5
v_gene: TRBV3-1/TRBV3-2
CDR3aa: CASSQNRANQPQHF
CDR3nt: TGTGCCAGCAGCCAGAACAGGGCTAATCAGCCCCAGCATTTT

d_gene: .
j_gene: TRBJ1-2
v_gene: TRBV9
CDR3aa: CASSVTGGGYGYTF
CDR3nt: TGTGCCAGCAGCGTAACGGGGGGCGGTTATGGCTACACCTTC

d_gene: TRBD1
j_gene: TRBJ1-2
v_gene: TRBV5-1
CDR3aa: CASSQQTGGYGYTF
CDR3nt: TGCGCCAGCAGCCAACAGACAGGGGGCTATGGCTACACCTTC

d_gene: TRBD2
j_gene: TRBJ2-2
v_gene: TRBV7-2
CDR3aa: CASSVTSGHNTGELFF
CDR3nt: TGTGCCAGCAGCGTGACTAGCGGGCACAACACCGGGGAGCTGTTTTTT